The entry that follows covers one T cell receptor beta chain sequence. There is no known antigen for this receptor. Base quality data are lacking; no much larger clone is found one base away. TCR libraries were built from roughly 400 ng RNA with the Immunoverse kit, using molecular barcoded adaptors covering alpha/delta and beta/gamma chains. The same RNA used for transcriptome sequencing was used for TCR library preparation. Sequencing of the TCR libraries was done on an Illumina HiSeq 4000 with 2 x 150 cycles. Processing in the source paper ran as follows. With MiXCR, TCR reads were aligned to human V, D, J and C references and assembled into CDR3 clonotypes, with quality filtering and error correction included. The tcR package in R was used for analysis of clonotype counts and gene usage diversity. For inspection of raw mapping reads, RNA-seq reads were mapped by STAR aligner version 2.5.3a onto GRCh37 of the human genome. To test the effect of sequencing depth on detected clonotypes, IR-seq fastq files were randomly downsampled using Seqtk 1.3. Using fastp at Q25 and MiXCR, TCRdb reprocessed the public reads and kept productive beta chains. Each entry is one CDR3 protein sequence, shown with its most common DNA and genes. What appears here as the V and J calls and clone size reflects TCRdb's work, not the paper's. The sample table contains 85,000 to 100,000 distinct CDR3 sequences; only one count was recorded for under 25% of them. The ten largest clones represent about 10% of the sample.

The data were obtained in a study of read filtering for tumor transcriptome and immune sequencing (dated by TCRdb to the early 2020s). The study in broad terms: The cohort had around 16 male and approximately 15 female patients with a mean age of roughly 64 years, ranging from roughly 45 to 80. As a main aim, a read-filtering strategy for immune repertoire data was addressed, with the specific question being whether clonotypes supported by a single read should be removed. After DNase treatment, whole-transcriptome libraries were prepared using the TruSeq RNA Access Library Prep Kit. The study compared TCR repertoires from targeted immune repertoire sequencing and bulk whole-transcriptome sequencing run on the same bone marrow samples. Under revised international staging, 8 patients fell into R-ISS I, 15 or so into R-ISS II and more than five into R-ISS III. Per sample, about 3.5 to 10.27 million TCR-region mapped reads were obtained with IR-seq, compared with only 85 to 1273 with RNA-seq. Summary of the overall study and its limitations: The sorted CD138-negative fraction was not purified T cells but a mixed bone marrow immune population. In IR-seq, single-read clonotypes were 80% to 90% of clonotypes but approximately 3.7% of total reads; in RNA-seq they were about 75% of clonotypes and 44.6% of reads. The correlation between IR-seq and RNA-seq shared clonotype proportions was increased by removal of single-read clonotypes. IR-seq captured clonotypes at much higher depth and more reliably than RNA-seq, and smaller IR-seq throughput sufficed to identify most shared clonotypes.

The CDR3 has 17 amino acids, counting the end cysteine and phenylalanine. The retained sequence is limited to the CDR3, 51 bases, with the frame set at the first base. Looking up the germline V gene yields CDR1 MDHEN and CDR2 SYDVKM. Trimmed from V: 7 bases; trimmed from J: 5 bases; junction bases lacking a gene match: 12. Every patient had bone marrow sampled at the time of active disease. Bone marrow mononuclear cells were isolated by Ficoll-Hypaque density gradient centrifugation. Myeloma plasma cells were removed and CD138-negative cells were obtained by negative selection following labeling with CD138 magnetic microbeads on a MACS separator. Flow cytometry with CD138 antibodies on an Attune NxT was used to check how pure the isolated cells were. Total RNA was extracted using TRIzol reagent and was quantified on a NanoDrop spectrophotometer. Paired RNA-seq and IR-seq were performed on each patient's CD138-negative bone marrow sample.

The sequence derives from a donor aged 40 or older with multiple myeloma. The rearrangement joined TRBV28 to TRBJ2-3; 13 nucleotides in the junction match TRBD2. Sequencing was performed on a population of CD138-negative cells sorted from bone marrow. The label giving this sample's cell subset or site can be read as: bone marrow mononuclear cells depleted of CD138+ plasma/myeloma cells by negative magnetic selection. CDR3 region: CASTPPGTSGVGDTQYF. Here is the DNA: TGTGCCAGCACCCCCCCAGGGACTAGCGGGGTTGGAGATACGCAGTATTTT.